These T cell receptor beta chains were read from a single sample in a study of blood T cell repertoires in COVID-19. Some clones are missing from TCRdb's copy, which holds only in-frame ones; the method was immunoSEQ multiplex PCR. The data hold about 200,000 clones, with about 80% observed a single time. The specimen was peripheral blood. These receptor sequences come from a human donor with acute or convalescent COVID-19. The donor label of this sample is uncertain. Both conserved end residues are part of each CDR3. D genes are given only for firm matches. Clone size is shown for a subset of rows, as once, few, many or a class of expanded clone.

j_gene: TRBJ2-2; d_gene: TRBD1; v_gene: TRBV2; abundance: .; CDR3nt: TGTGCCAGCAGTGGACAGGGGGCCGGGGAGCTGTTTTTT; CDR3aa: CASSGQGAGELFF
j_gene: TRBJ2-7; d_gene: .; v_gene: TRBV28; abundance: .; CDR3nt: TGTGCCAGCAGTTATCAGGCCTACGAGCAGTACTTC; CDR3aa: CASSYQAYEQYF
j_gene: TRBJ2-3; d_gene: TRBD1; v_gene: TRBV7-7; abundance: .; CDR3nt: TGTGCCAGCAGTGAAGGACAGGGGAAATTAGATACGCAGTATTTT; CDR3aa: CASSEGQGKLDTQYF
j_gene: TRBJ1-2; d_gene: .; v_gene: TRBV11-2; abundance: .; CDR3nt: TGTGCCAGCAGCCCTCAAGGGGCGGATGGCTACACCTTC; CDR3aa: CASSPQGADGYTF
j_gene: TRBJ1-3; d_gene: .; v_gene: TRBV6-5; abundance: few; CDR3nt: TGTGCCACAGAGGAGGGGACGAGGGGAAACACCATATATTTT; CDR3aa: CATEEGTRGNTIYF
j_gene: TRBJ1-4; d_gene: .; v_gene: TRBV18; abundance: .; CDR3nt: TGTGCCAGCTCACCACCCCCGGGTGAAAAACTGTTTTTT; CDR3aa: CASSPPPGEKLFF
j_gene: TRBJ2-2; d_gene: TRBD2; v_gene: TRBV5-8; abundance: .; CDR3nt: TGTGCCAGCAGCTTGACTAGCGGGAGAACCGGGGAGCTGTTTTTT; CDR3aa: CASSLTSGRTGELFF
j_gene: TRBJ1-1; d_gene: TRBD1; v_gene: TRBV6-5; abundance: .; CDR3nt: TGTGCCAGCAGCCCGAGGACAGGGACTACTGAAGCTTTCTTT; CDR3aa: CASSPRTGTTEAFF
j_gene: TRBJ2-7; d_gene: .; v_gene: TRBV18; abundance: .; CDR3nt: TGTGCCAGCTCACTCACAGGGCCCCACGAGCAGTACTTC; CDR3aa: CASSLTGPHEQYF
j_gene: TRBJ2-1; d_gene: .; v_gene: TRBV7-9; abundance: few; CDR3nt: TGTGCCAGCAGCTTTGGGCAGGGCTCCTACAATGAGCAGTTCTTC; CDR3aa: CASSFGQGSYNEQFF
j_gene: TRBJ1-2; d_gene: .; v_gene: TRBV19; abundance: .; CDR3nt: TGTGCCAGTAGTCCCCCCCAGGGGTATGGCTACACCTTC; CDR3aa: CASSPPQGYGYTF
j_gene: TRBJ1-2; d_gene: .; v_gene: TRBV30; abundance: .; CDR3nt: TGTGCCTGGACCGCTGGGCACAACCATAACTATGGCTACACCTTC; CDR3aa: CAWTAGHNHNYGYTF
j_gene: TRBJ2-3; d_gene: .; v_gene: TRBV7-9; abundance: few; CDR3nt: TGTGCCAGCAGCTCCTACCGGGACTTCACAGATACGCAGTATTTT; CDR3aa: CASSSYRDFTDTQYF
j_gene: TRBJ2-1; d_gene: .; v_gene: TRBV12-3/TRBV12-4; abundance: .; CDR3nt: TGTGCCAGCAGTAACAGGGAGTACAATGAGCAGTTCTTC; CDR3aa: CASSNREYNEQFF
j_gene: TRBJ2-1; d_gene: .; v_gene: TRBV19; abundance: .; CDR3nt: TGTGCCAGTAGCGCCTCTGGGGGGAGAGGCAATGAGCAGTTCTTC; CDR3aa: CASSASGGRGNEQFF
j_gene: TRBJ1-2; d_gene: TRBD1; v_gene: TRBV5-1; abundance: .; CDR3nt: TGCGCCAGCAGCGGGGGGACAGGGGGCGACTATGGCTACACCTTC; CDR3aa: CASSGGTGGDYGYTF
j_gene: TRBJ1-2; d_gene: TRBD1; v_gene: TRBV28; abundance: .; CDR3nt: TGTGCCAGCAGTAATGACAGGGGGTATGGCTACACCTTC; CDR3aa: CASSNDRGYGYTF
j_gene: TRBJ2-3; d_gene: TRBD1; v_gene: TRBV30; abundance: .; CDR3nt: TGTGCCTGGAGGGACAGGGGAGGTCCAGATACGCAGTATTTT; CDR3aa: CAWRDRGGPDTQYF
j_gene: TRBJ2-5; d_gene: TRBD2; v_gene: TRBV7-7; abundance: .; CDR3nt: TGTGCCAGCAGCTTAGTGCCGAGGGGACTAGCGGGTCAAGAGACCCAGTACTTC; CDR3aa: CASSLVPRGLAGQETQYF
j_gene: TRBJ1-2; d_gene: TRBD1; v_gene: TRBV23-1; abundance: .; CDR3nt: TGCGCCAGCCAGCATCCGACAGGGTTATATGGCTACACCTTC; CDR3aa: CASQHPTGLYGYTF
j_gene: TRBJ2-7; d_gene: TRBD2; v_gene: TRBV6-2/TRBV6-3; abundance: few; CDR3nt: TGTGCCAGCAGTAGGACTAGCGGGAGGGCCGGAAAAAGGGAGCAGTACTTC; CDR3aa: CASSRTSGRAGKREQYF
j_gene: TRBJ2-7; d_gene: TRBD2; v_gene: TRBV5-1; abundance: .; CDR3nt: TGCGCCAGCAGCTTTAGCGGGAGGAGGGACGAGCAGTACTTC; CDR3aa: CASSFSGRRDEQYF
j_gene: TRBJ2-4; d_gene: .; v_gene: TRBV27; abundance: .; CDR3nt: TGTGCCAGCAGCCCGGGACTCTCGCGGGGAAACATTCAGTACTTC; CDR3aa: CASSPGLSRGNIQYF
j_gene: TRBJ1-1; d_gene: .; v_gene: TRBV29-1; abundance: .; CDR3nt: TGCAGCGCTAACTACAGGGTTGGTACTGAAGCTTTCTTT; CDR3aa: CSANYRVGTEAFF
j_gene: TRBJ1-1; d_gene: .; v_gene: TRBV25-1; abundance: .; CDR3nt: TGTGCCAGCAGGGGGGACTCTTGGGGCTTCACTGAAGCTTTCTTT; CDR3aa: CASRGDSWGFTEAFF
j_gene: TRBJ1-2; d_gene: .; v_gene: TRBV2; abundance: .; CDR3nt: TGTGCCAGCAGTGCCAGGGGACGGGGTGGCTACACCTTC; CDR3aa: CASSARGRGGYTF
j_gene: TRBJ2-1; d_gene: .; v_gene: TRBV21-1; abundance: .; CDR3nt: TGTGCCAGCAGCGGTAGCGGGAACAACAATGAGCAGTTCTTC; CDR3aa: CASSGSGNNNEQFF
j_gene: TRBJ1-2; d_gene: TRBD1; v_gene: TRBV24-1; abundance: .; CDR3nt: TGTGCCACCAGTGATCCCCGACAGGGGCCTTATGGCTACACCTTC; CDR3aa: CATSDPRQGPYGYTF
j_gene: TRBJ2-5; d_gene: TRBD2; v_gene: TRBV7-2; abundance: few; CDR3nt: TGTGCCAGCAGCCTCAATCCCGGGACTAGCGGGAGTTTACAGACCCAGTACTTC; CDR3aa: CASSLNPGTSGSLQTQYF
j_gene: TRBJ2-7; d_gene: TRBD2; v_gene: TRBV29-1; abundance: .; CDR3nt: TGCAGCGTTCGCGAGACTAGCGGTCCCTACGAGCAGTACTTC; CDR3aa: CSVRETSGPYEQYF
j_gene: TRBJ2-7; d_gene: TRBD2; v_gene: TRBV5-1; abundance: .; CDR3nt: TGCGCCAGCAGCTTGATGGGGACTAGCGGGGTTTACGAGCAGTACTTC; CDR3aa: CASSLMGTSGVYEQYF
j_gene: TRBJ1-2; d_gene: .; v_gene: TRBV27; abundance: once; CDR3nt: TGTGCCAGCAGTTTGAAGAGTTTTGGTCATGGCTACACCTTC; CDR3aa: CASSLKSFGHGYTF
j_gene: TRBJ1-5; d_gene: TRBD1; v_gene: TRBV7-9; abundance: .; CDR3nt: TGTGCCAGCAGCCCAGGACAGGGGGGGACGCCCCAGCATTTT; CDR3aa: CASSPGQGGTPQHF
j_gene: TRBJ2-3; d_gene: TRBD2; v_gene: TRBV5-4; abundance: .; CDR3nt: TGTGCCAGCAGCTTGAGGACTAGCGGGAGCTATTCCACAGATACGCAGTATTTT; CDR3aa: CASSLRTSGSYSTDTQYF
j_gene: TRBJ2-3; d_gene: .; v_gene: TRBV28; abundance: once; CDR3nt: TGTGCCAGCAGTACAGCGGCATCCTCTATCTCAGATACGCAGTATTTT; CDR3aa: CASSTAASSISDTQYF
j_gene: TRBJ2-2; d_gene: TRBD2; v_gene: TRBV19; abundance: once; CDR3nt: TGTGCCAGTAGCCCCCTGGGACTAGGCGGCGGGGAGCTGTTTTTT; CDR3aa: CASSPLGLGGGELFF
j_gene: TRBJ2-5; d_gene: .; v_gene: TRBV3-1/TRBV3-2; abundance: .; CDR3nt: TGTGCCAGCAGCCACGGGGGACTTAAAGAGACCCAGTACTTC; CDR3aa: CASSHGGLKETQYF
j_gene: TRBJ2-1; d_gene: TRBD2; v_gene: TRBV24-1; abundance: .; CDR3nt: TGTGCCACCAGTGGAGCGGGAACCGATGATGGGCAGTTCTTC; CDR3aa: CATSGAGTDDGQFF
j_gene: TRBJ1-2; d_gene: .; v_gene: TRBV3-1/TRBV3-2; abundance: .; CDR3nt: TGTGCCAGCAGCCAAGGGGCAGATAACTATGGCTACACCTTC; CDR3aa: CASSQGADNYGYTF
j_gene: TRBJ1-4; d_gene: TRBD1; v_gene: TRBV6-5; abundance: .; CDR3nt: TGTGCCAGCAGGAAACAGGGGGCCGGTGAAAAACTGTTTTTT; CDR3aa: CASRKQGAGEKLFF
j_gene: TRBJ2-7; d_gene: TRBD2; v_gene: TRBV7-2; abundance: few; CDR3nt: TGTGCCAGCAGCCTCGGGACTAGCCGAACCTACGAGCAGTACTTC; CDR3aa: CASSLGTSRTYEQYF
j_gene: TRBJ2-3; d_gene: TRBD1; v_gene: TRBV2; abundance: .; CDR3nt: TGTGCCAGCAGTCCCCCGGGCAGGGGGCTAAGAGATACGCAGTATTTT; CDR3aa: CASSPPGRGLRDTQYF
j_gene: TRBJ1-2; d_gene: TRBD1; v_gene: TRBV19; abundance: .; CDR3nt: TGTGCCAGTGGACAGGGGGCGCAAGCTAACTATGGCTACACCTTC; CDR3aa: CASGQGAQANYGYTF
j_gene: TRBJ1-1; d_gene: .; v_gene: TRBV11-1; abundance: .; CDR3nt: TGTGCCAGCAGACAGGACAGCCTCGGGACGAACACTGAAGCTTTCTTT; CDR3aa: CASRQDSLGTNTEAFF
j_gene: TRBJ1-6; d_gene: TRBD1; v_gene: TRBV7-9; abundance: .; CDR3nt: TGTGCCAGCAGCTCCGGGACAGAGGATTCACCCCTCCACTTT; CDR3aa: CASSSGTEDSPLHF
j_gene: TRBJ2-3; d_gene: .; v_gene: TRBV3-1/TRBV3-2; abundance: once; CDR3nt: TGTGCCAGCAGCCAGGGAGGGAGGGGGGCAGATACGCAGTATTTT; CDR3aa: CASSQGGRGADTQYF
j_gene: TRBJ1-6; d_gene: .; v_gene: TRBV5-1; abundance: .; CDR3nt: TGCGCCAGCAGCCTTGACAGTAATAATTCACCCCTCCACTTT; CDR3aa: CASSLDSNNSPLHF
j_gene: TRBJ1-3; d_gene: .; v_gene: TRBV3-1/TRBV3-2; abundance: .; CDR3nt: TGTGCCAGCGGACAACTCTCTGGAAACACCATATATTTT; CDR3aa: CASGQLSGNTIYF
j_gene: TRBJ1-4; d_gene: .; v_gene: TRBV18; abundance: .; CDR3nt: TGTGCCAGCTCACCTGAGGATGAAAAACTGTTTTTT; CDR3aa: CASSPEDEKLFF
j_gene: TRBJ2-3; d_gene: .; v_gene: TRBV9; abundance: .; CDR3nt: TGTGCCAGCAGCGCCTACGGGAGTACGGGAGATACGCAGTATTTT; CDR3aa: CASSAYGSTGDTQYF
j_gene: TRBJ2-7; d_gene: TRBD1; v_gene: TRBV2; abundance: .; CDR3nt: TGTGCCAGCAGCAAAATGCACTACGGGACAGGCGGCTACGAGCAGTACTTC; CDR3aa: CASSKMHYGTGGYEQYF